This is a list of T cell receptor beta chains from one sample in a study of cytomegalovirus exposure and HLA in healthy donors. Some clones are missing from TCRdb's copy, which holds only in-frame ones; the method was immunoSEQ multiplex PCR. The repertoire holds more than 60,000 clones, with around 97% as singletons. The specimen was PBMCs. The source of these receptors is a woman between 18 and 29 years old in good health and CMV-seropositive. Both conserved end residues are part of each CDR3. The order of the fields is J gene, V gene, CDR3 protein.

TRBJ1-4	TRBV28	CASSLQGLNEKLFF
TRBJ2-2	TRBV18	CASSPPVDSYSGELFF
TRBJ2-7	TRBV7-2	CASSSPVRYEQYF
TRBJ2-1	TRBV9	CASSPLTGGYNEQFF
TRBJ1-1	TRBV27	CASINSRTGNNAEAFF
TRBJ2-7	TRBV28	CAIRQGLDEQYF
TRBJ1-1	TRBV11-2	CASSLVSPGKNTEAFF
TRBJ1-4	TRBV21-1	CASSKKGRGDREKLFF
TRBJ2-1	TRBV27	CASSGGGGNEQFF
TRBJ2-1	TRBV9	CASSRQTGGYLLNNEQFF
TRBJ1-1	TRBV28	CASSGRRGTEAFF
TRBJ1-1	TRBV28	CASTEGQGDTEAFF
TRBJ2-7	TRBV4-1	CASSQEYYTSGRPLSYEQYF
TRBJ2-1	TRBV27	CASSLRDRFDNEQFF
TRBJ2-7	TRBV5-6	CASSLEGNYEQYF
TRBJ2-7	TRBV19	CASSIGDFGLAGHEQYF
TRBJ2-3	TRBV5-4	CASKDRASTDTQYF
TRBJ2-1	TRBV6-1	CASVQSWRENEQFF
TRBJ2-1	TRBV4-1	CASSHPKAGERIAGIHNEQFF
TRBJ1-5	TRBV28	CASSWLGASNQPQHF
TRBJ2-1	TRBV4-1	CASSQVLGYNEQFF
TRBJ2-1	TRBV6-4	CASSRTSDYNEQFF